This is a list of T cell receptor beta chains from one sample in a study of siplizumab effects on memory and regulatory T cells. Sequencing was performed with immunoSEQ multiplex PCR; in TCRdb, only in-frame clones are kept and a portion is missing. Altogether tens of thousands of clones are present, 80% to 95% being singletons, with the ten largest covering approximately 7.1%. The sample consisted of CD8+ T cells sorted from blood. The source is a human donor in good health. Both conserved end residues are part of each CDR3. The order of the fields is J gene, D gene, V gene, clone size, CDR3 protein, CDR3 DNA. D genes are given only for firm matches. The size of a clone is reported for some rows only, either as once, few or many, or as a class for expanded clones.

TRBJ2-7 NA TRBV6-1 NA CASSEYRGRSYEQYF TGTGCCAGCAGTGAATACCGGGGTCGCTCCTACGAGCAGTACTTC
TRBJ1-6 NA TRBV4-1 NA CASSQGGQSSYNSPLHF TGCGCCAGCAGCCAAGGAGGACAGAGCTCCTATAATTCACCCCTCCACTTT
TRBJ1-2 NA TRBV15 NA CATSMGGNYGYTF TGTGCCACCAGCATGGGGGGGAACTATGGCTACACCTTC
TRBJ2-7 TRBD2 TRBV27 NA CASSPGLALYEQYF TGTGCCAGCAGTCCGGGACTAGCGTTGTACGAGCAGTACTTC
TRBJ2-2 NA TRBV7-3 NA CASRKGGTGELFF TGTGCCAGCAGGAAGGGAGGAACCGGGGAGCTGTTTTTT
TRBJ1-1 NA TRBV27 NA CASSLYPRNTEAFF TGTGCCAGCAGTTTATACCCCAGGAACACTGAAGCTTTCTTT
TRBJ2-5 TRBD1 TRBV7-2 NA CASSLPRTGETQYF TGTGCCAGCAGCTTACCCCGGACAGGGGAGACCCAGTACTTC
TRBJ2-7 NA TRBV14 few CASSQDYHSLEQYF TGTGCCAGCAGCCAAGATTATCACTCATTGGAGCAGTACTTC
TRBJ1-5 NA TRBV2 NA CASGIALNGNQPQHF TGTGCCAGCGGAATAGCTCTGAATGGCAATCAGCCCCAGCATTTT
TRBJ1-1 TRBD1 TRBV13 NA CASSGQVNTEAFF TGTGCCAGCAGCGGACAGGTTAACACTGAAGCTTTCTTT
TRBJ1-4 NA TRBV7-9 NA CASSRRGIRELFF TGTGCCAGCAGCCGACGTGGGATAAGGGAACTGTTTTTT
TRBJ2-3 TRBD2 TRBV7-2 NA CASSPGLAGFTDTQYF TGTGCCAGCAGCCCCGGACTAGCGGGGTTCACAGATACGCAGTATTTT
TRBJ2-7 TRBD1 TRBV7-9 NA CASSLATGGYEQYF TGTGCCAGCAGCTTAGCGACAGGGGGCTACGAGCAGTACTTC
TRBJ2-2 NA TRBV6-6 few CASSYGTLNTGELFF TGTGCCAGCAGTTATGGGACTTTGAACACCGGGGAGCTGTTTTTT
TRBJ2-2 NA TRBV6-5 NA CASSYSIQANTGELFF TGTGCCAGCAGTTACTCGATCCAGGCGAACACCGGGGAGCTGTTTTTT
TRBJ2-1 NA TRBV27 NA CASSTGALNEQFF TGTGCCAGCAGCACCGGGGCCCTCAATGAGCAGTTCTTC
TRBJ1-1 TRBD1 TRBV5-4 NA CASSSGDRGNTEAFF TGTGCCAGCAGCTCGGGGGACAGGGGTAACACTGAAGCTTTCTTT
TRBJ1-5 NA TRBV4-1 once CASSQNTGQNSNQPQHF TGCGCCAGCAGCCAAAATACGGGACAAAATAGCAATCAGCCCCAGCATTTT
TRBJ1-5 NA TRBV5-1 once CASSLEGWNQPQHF TGCGCCAGCAGCTTAGAGGGGTGGAATCAGCCCCAGCATTTT
TRBJ2-7 NA TRBV11-2 NA CASSLARVPGPNYEQYF TGTGCCAGCAGCTTAGCTAGGGTGCCAGGTCCCAACTACGAGCAGTACTTC
TRBJ1-6 NA TRBV10-2 NA CASSEGSGRNSPLHF TGCGCCAGCAGTGAGGGCAGCGGGAGAAATTCACCCCTCCACTTT
TRBJ2-1 TRBD1 TRBV19 once CASSMGQEQFF TGTGCCAGTAGTATGGGACAGGAGCAGTTCTTC
TRBJ1-2 NA TRBV7-2 NA CASSLANSGRGYTF TGTGCCAGCAGCTTGGCCAACTCGGGACGTGGCTACACCTTC
TRBJ2-3 NA TRBV7-6 NA CASRSTGAAMAF TGTGCCAGCAGATCCACCGGGGCCGCGATGGCTTTT
TRBJ2-7 NA TRBV5-1 NA CASSLEGSSYEQYF TGCGCCAGCAGCTTGGAGGGCAGTTCCTACGAGCAGTACTTC
TRBJ2-5 NA TRBV27 NA CASSSFGGTQYF TGTGCCAGCAGTTCCTTCGGGGGGACCCAGTACTTC
TRBJ2-7 TRBD2 TRBV15 NA CATSRKWGIAGDTHEQYF TGTGCCACCAGCAGAAAATGGGGGATTGCGGGAGATACCCACGAGCAGTACTTC
TRBJ1-2 NA TRBV29-1 NA CSVEQNYGYTF TGCAGCGTTGAACAGAACTATGGCTACACCTTC
TRBJ2-5 TRBD2 TRBV2 NA CASSLTSGGGGGETQYF TGTGCCAGCAGCTTGACTAGCGGGGGCGGTGGTGGAGAGACCCAGTACTTC
TRBJ2-1 TRBD2 TRBV9 NA CASSVGSGAPYNEQFF TGTGCCAGCAGCGTAGGAAGCGGGGCGCCCTACAATGAGCAGTTCTTC
TRBJ2-7 NA TRBV5-6 once CASSPGGRRDEQYF TGTGCCAGCAGCCCAGGGGGGAGACGGGACGAGCAGTACTTC
TRBJ1-1 NA TRBV5-1 NA CASRDPFTGNTEAFF TGCGCCAGCAGGGACCCCTTCACAGGGAACACTGAAGCTTTCTTT
TRBJ1-3 NA TRBV28 NA CASSLGSSPGNTIYF TGTGCCAGCAGTTTGGGGTCCTCACCTGGAAACACCATATATTTT
TRBJ2-1 TRBD2 TRBV2 NA CASSETGTSGSGEQFF TGTGCCAGCAGTGAGACCGGGACTAGCGGGAGTGGTGAGCAGTTCTTC
TRBJ2-5 NA TRBV4-1 NA CASSQDRMVETQYF TGCGCCAGCAGCCAAGATCGAATGGTAGAGACCCAGTACTTC
TRBJ1-1 NA TRBV4-1 NA CASSPDGGGNTEAFF TGCGCCAGCAGCCCTGATGGGGGCGGGAACACTGAAGCTTTCTTT
TRBJ1-5 TRBD1 TRBV18 NA CASSPLRTGLYQPQHF TGTGCCAGCTCACCACTCAGGACAGGGCTGTATCAGCCCCAGCATTTT
TRBJ2-5 NA TRBV4-1 NA CASSLIGVQETQYF TGCGCCAGCAGCCTTATCGGCGTGCAAGAGACCCAGTACTTC
TRBJ2-7 NA TRBV7-9 NA CASSLPATTSSYEQYF TGTGCCAGCAGCCTACCGGCAACTACAAGCTCCTACGAGCAGTACTTC
TRBJ2-2 TRBD2 TRBV4-1 NA CASSKLADTGELFF TGCGCCAGCAGCAAACTAGCGGACACCGGGGAGCTGTTTTTT
TRBJ1-2 TRBD1 TRBV11-1 NA CASRTPTGDRGYTF TGTGCCAGCCGAACGCCGACAGGGGATAGGGGCTACACCTTC
TRBJ2-1 NA TRBV27 NA CASHHNEQFF TGTGCCAGCCACCACAATGAGCAGTTCTTC
TRBJ2-7 NA TRBV19 NA CASSTDRDNHPTYEQYF TGTGCCAGTAGTACCGACCGGGACAATCACCCCACCTACGAGCAGTACTTC
TRBJ2-7 TRBD2 TRBV11-3 NA CASSLGTSGTEQYF TGTGCCAGCAGCTTAGGTACTAGCGGGACCGAGCAGTACTTC
TRBJ2-1 TRBD1 TRBV15 NA CATSSDRGLYNEQFF TGTGCCACCAGCTCAGACAGGGGGCTATACAATGAGCAGTTCTTC
TRBJ1-6 NA TRBV15 NA CATSRDIGATARGNNSPLHF TGTGCCACCAGCAGAGATATTGGGGCAACAGCACGGGGGAATAATTCACCCCTCCACTTT
TRBJ1-1 NA TRBV27 NA CASSLTGNTEAFF TGTGCCAGCAGTTTAACAGGGAACACTGAAGCTTTCTTT
TRBJ2-3 TRBD2 TRBV30 NA CAWKVSGSLWDTQYF TGTGCCTGGAAGGTCAGCGGGAGTCTTTGGGATACGCAGTATTTT